This TCR beta chain was identified during a study of cytomegalovirus exposure and HLA in healthy donors. Broader study findings: Follow-up analysis later connected one missense variant in DCLRE1C with trimming of TCR beta V- and J-genes.

Per germline, CDR1 SNHLY and CDR2 FYNNEI. CDR3 size: 15 residues. The V gene end was trimmed by 2 bases and the J gene end by 5 bases; junction bases not matched to a gene: 6. In regard to this clone: The antigen remains unidentified.

PCR amplification relied on 60 Vbeta primers (plus 13 Jbeta primers). TCRdb's copy holds only in-frame clones and misses some; the assay was immunoSEQ multiplex PCR. The data show 150,000 to 200,000 clones, approximately 79% seen once. The TCR sequence derives from a woman aged 45-59 years in good health and CMV-seropositive. The genes are TRBV2 and TRBJ1-2; TRBD1 agrees at 9 bases. Sequencing used PBMCs. CDR3 region: CASSESGTGRYGYTF. In DNA, the CDR3 is TGTGCCAGCAGTGAATCCGGGACAGGGCGTTATGGCTACACCTTC.